This T cell receptor (beta chain) was sequenced for a study of cytomegalovirus exposure and HLA in healthy donors. Study conclusions and caveats: The authors later linked a missense DCLRE1C variant to TCR beta V- and J-gene trimming. Sequencing probably produced one cluster of sequence variants that were highly shared.

The V segment lost 6 bases and the J segment 4 bases; nucleotides outside the gene matches: 8. This CDR3 has 14 amino acids. Germline CDR1 reads MDHEN; CDR2 reads SYDVKM. 60 Vbeta and 13 Jbeta primers were used in PCR. The protocol was immunoSEQ multiplex PCR, while the TCRdb copy is restricted to in-frame clones and leaves out a portion. The sample lists fewer than 120,000 clones; approximately 83% were seen once. Comment on this clone: What it binds is not known.

This receptor was taken from a man in his forties in good health and CMV-seronegative. The rearrangement uses TRBV28 and TRBJ1-1; 7 bases align to TRBD1. The sequenced material came from PBMCs. CDR3 nucleotide sequence: TGTGCCAGCAGCCGGACAGGATCGAGCACTGAAGCTTTCTTT. Protein sequence: CASSRTGSSTEAFF.